These 27 T cell receptor beta chains share one sample of origin, sequenced in a study of cytomegalovirus exposure and HLA in healthy donors. Profiled with immunoSEQ multiplex PCR; TCRdb holds only in-frame clones, not every one. The table records approximately 230,000 clones, roughly 84% of them present only once. Sequenced: PBMCs. These TCRs come from a man younger than 35 in good health and CMV-seropositive.

The rearrangement links TRBV19 to TRBJ2-7, with TRBD2 matching 9 bases. The CDR3 contains 14 residues. With 9 bases clipped from V and 2 bases from J, the junction kept 8 bases outside the gene matches. CDR1 and CDR2 (germline): LNHDA, SQIVND (reference sequence). The CDR3 region has the DNA TGTGCCAGCCACCAGCGGGGGGAGACCTACGAGCAGTACTTC. This codes for CASHQRGETYEQYF. Variable domain in full (rest from reference TRBV19 and TRBJ2-7): DGGITQSPKYLFRKEGQNVTLSCEQNLNHDAMYWYRQDPGQGLRLIYYSQIVNDFQKGDIAEGYSVSREKKESFPLTVTSAQKNPTAFYLCASHQRGETYEQYFGPGTRLTVT.

This clone was recorded a few times. This sequence joins TRBV11-2 and TRBJ1-2; TRBD1 agrees at 7 bases. V gave up 2 bases and J gave up 6 bases; unmatched junction bases: 3. This CDR3 is 13 amino acids long. Germline lookup yields CDR1 SGHAT and CDR2 FQNNGV. CDR3 sequence reads: CASSLRRGDGYTF. Written as DNA, the CDR3 is TGTGCCAGCAGCTTACGCAGGGGGGATGGCTACACCTTC.

The gene calls are TRBV2 and TRBJ1-1; TRBD1 agrees at 10 bases. This CDR3 is built from 15 residues. Per germline, CDR1 SNHLY and CDR2 FYNNEI. The junction had 4 bases not matched to a gene; V was cut back by 6 bases and J by 0 bases. CDR3 loop: CASRGQGWMNTEAFF. CDR3 bases: TGTGCCAGCAGGGGACAGGGGTGGATGAACACTGAAGCTTTCTTT.

This clone was counted once. The rearrangement uses TRBV2 and TRBJ2-7, with 7 nucleotides matching TRBD1. V shed 5 bases and J 7 bases; nucleotides not matched to a gene: 2. CDR3 length: 11 amino acids. From germline, CDR1 is SNHLY and CDR2 FYNNEI. The CDR3 nucleotides are TGTGCCAGCAGTCGACAGGGAGAGCAGTACTTC. This gives the protein CASSRQGEQYF. Based on the CDR3 plus reference TRBV2 and TRBJ2-7, the full variable domain is EPEVTQTPSHQVTQMGQEVILRCVPISNHLYFYWYRQILGQKVEFLVSFYNNEISEKSEIFDDQFSVERPDGSNFTLKIRSTKLEDSAMYFCASSRQGEQYFGPGTRLTVT.

This chain links TRBV6-1 with TRBJ1-2; 9 bases agree with TRBD1. V was clipped by 8 bases and J by 1 base; unmatched bases: 2. Germline V gene sequence: CDR1 MNHNS, CDR2 SASEGT. CDR3 length: 13 residues. The CDR3 loop reads CASRDRDNYGYTF. CDR3 nucleotides: TGTGCCAGCCGGGACAGGGATAACTATGGCTACACCTTC.

The J gene is TRBJ2-2, the V gene TRBV27; TRBD1 matches at 7 bases. Unmatched junction bases numbered 5, after V lost 5 bases and J lost 2 bases. CDR3 length: 15 amino acids. Germline CDR1 and CDR2: MNHEY and SMNVEV (reference sequence). CDR3 DNA: TGTGCCAGCAGTGGGGGACAGATAAACACCGGGGAGCTGTTTTTT. This sequence encodes CASSGGQINTGELFF.

The gene calls are TRBV4-1 and TRBJ1-1, with D unclear. Germline-derived CDR1 and CDR2 are MGHRA and YSYEKL. This CDR3 has 15 amino acids. Between the trimmed V and J ends, which lost 0 bases and 1 base, there was a span of 9 bases. The CDR3 loop is CASSQDRLPNTEAFF. The CDR3 nucleotides read TGCGCCAGCAGCCAAGATCGATTACCGAACACTGAAGCTTTCTTT.

V usage is TRBV4-1 and J usage is TRBJ1-5; D is unresolved. CDR1 is MGHRA, CDR2 YSYEKL, per germline. The CDR3 loop spans 13 amino acids. Deletions cut 1 base from V and 6 bases from J, with 7 bases between. The CDR3 reads CASSQGFGQPQHF. CDR3 DNA: TGCGCCAGCAGCCAAGGGTTCGGTCAGCCCCAGCATTTT.

The chain combines TRBV5-6 with TRBJ1-2; maybe TRBD1 (5 bases). Germline V lookup: CDR1 SGHDT, CDR2 YYEEEE. CDR3 length: 16 residues. V was shortened by 4 bases and J by 2 bases, with 18 bases between the two germline ends. The CDR3 DNA reads TGTGCCAGCAGCCCGGGACTGCACTCTAAGAACTATGGCTACACCTTC. This codes for CASSPGLHSKNYGYTF.

The chain couples TRBV2 to TRBJ2-3, with D perhaps TRBD1 (6 bases). Trimming stripped 7 bases from V and 5 bases from J, with 16 bases between. The CDR3 length is 14 residues. The germline V gene encodes CDR1 SNHLY and CDR2 FYNNEI. CDR3 protein: CASIYRVGIDTQYF. The CDR3 DNA follows: TGTGCCAGCATCTACAGGGTTGGCATAGATACGCAGTATTTT.

J is TRBJ2-3 and V is TRBV5-1; 8 nucleotides agree with TRBD1. The junction had 10 bases not matched to a gene; V was cut back by 2 bases and J by 2 bases. This CDR3 is 17 amino acids long. Per the germline V gene, CDR1 is SGHRS and CDR2 is YFSETQ. CDR3 nucleotide sequence: TGCGCCAGCAGCTTAACAGGGGGAGCCTCGGTCACAGATACGCAGTATTTT. This encodes CASSLTGGASVTDTQYF.

The chain uses TRBV5-1 and TRBJ2-7; D is ambiguous. Germline loops: CDR1 SGHRS, CDR2 YFSETQ. V was trimmed by 0 bases and J by 2 bases, leaving 6 bases between them. This CDR3 is built from 13 residues. The CDR3 nucleotides read TGCGCCAGCAGCTTGGATGGCGCCTACGAGCAGTACTTC. Translated: CASSLDGAYEQYF.

The rearrangement links TRBV28 to TRBJ2-7, with a possible D match to TRBD1 (5 bases). The CDR3 loop spans 11 amino acids. The V gene lost 6 bases and the J gene lost 6 bases, with 9 bases spanning the gap. In germline, CDR1 is MDHEN, CDR2 SYDVKM. The CDR3 coding sequence is TGTGCCAGCAGAAGACAGAGCGAGCAGTACTTC. This codes for CASRRQSEQYF.

The V and J genes are TRBV2 and TRBJ2-7; 8 nucleotides align to TRBD1. After removal of 5 bases from V and 5 bases from J, the junction contained 8 bases not matched to a gene. Germline V gene lookup returns CDR1 SNHLY and CDR2 FYNNEI. This CDR3 contains 14 residues. The CDR3, as DNA: TGTGCCAGCAGTTTGGACAGGGCGAGCGACGAGCAGTACTTC. Protein product: CASSLDRASDEQYF.

The rearrangement joins TRBV5-1 to TRBJ2-7, with TRBD1 matching 12 bases. Per the germline V gene, CDR1 is SGHRS and CDR2 is YFSETQ. The CDR3 is 14 residues long. Trimming cost V 3 bases and J 7 bases; bases outside gene matches: 5. The CDR3: CASSSGTGGLEQYF. CDR3 nucleotide sequence: TGCGCCAGCAGCTCCGGGACAGGGGGCCTGGAGCAGTACTTC.

The chain recombines TRBV18 with TRBJ1-3; 8 nucleotides match TRBD1. This CDR3 spans 15 amino acids. V lost 3 bases and J lost 4; bases outside the gene matches: 5. Germline CDR1 reads KGHSH; CDR2 reads LQKENI. The CDR3 DNA follows: TGTGCCAGCTCACCTGCCAGGGGGCGAGGAAACACCATATATTTT. It translates to CASSPARGRGNTIYF. The variable domain in full, completed from reference TRBV18 and TRBJ1-3, reads NAGVMQNPRHLVRRRGQEARLRCSPMKGHSHVYWYRQLPEEGLKFMVYLQKENIIDESGMPKERFSAEFPKEGPSILRIQQVVRGDSAAYFCASSPARGRGNTIYFGEGSWLTVV.

The V and J genes are TRBV7-2 and TRBJ1-2; D might be TRBD1 (6 bases). CDR1 is SGHTA, CDR2 FQGNSA, per germline. The CDR3 length is 14 residues. Deletions cut 1 base from V and 2 bases from J, with 8 bases between. CDR3 protein: CASSLDRENYGYTF. CDR3 nucleotides: TGTGCCAGCAGCTTAGACAGGGAGAACTATGGCTACACCTTC.

The gene calls are TRBV10-2 and TRBJ2-7; a possible D gene is TRBD2 (5 bases). Between the trimmed V and J ends, which lost 2 bases and 0 bases, there was a span of 8 bases. The CDR3 contains 14 residues. Germline loops: CDR1 WSHSY, CDR2 SAAADI. The CDR3 nucleotides are TGCGCCAGCAGTGAGGGGGAGAGCTCCTACGAGCAGTACTTC. The encoded protein is CASSEGESSYEQYF.

J is TRBJ2-7 and V is TRBV4-1; 9 bases are a match to TRBD1. Per the germline V gene, CDR1 is MGHRA and CDR2 is YSYEKL. This CDR3 is 14 amino acids long. The J segment lost 2 bases and the V segment lost 5 bases, leaving 4 bases of the junction unmatched. In DNA, the CDR3 is TGCGCCAGCAGCGTCCGGGACAGGGCCTACGAGCAGTACTTC. Residues: CASSVRDRAYEQYF.

The chain links TRBV27 to TRBJ1-1; D might be TRBD1 (5 bases). Trimming removed 3 bases from V and 1 base from J, with 9 bases in between. This CDR3 region has 14 residues. Germline V gives CDR1 MNHEY, CDR2 SMNVEV (reference sequence). CDR3 sequence reads: CASSFGTANTEAFF. The CDR3 region has the DNA TGTGCCAGCAGTTTTGGGACGGCGAACACTGAAGCTTTCTTT.

J is TRBJ2-7 and V is TRBV5-1; 7 nucleotides line up with TRBD1. The V gene's germline CDR1 is SGHRS and CDR2 YFSETQ. The trim removed 3 bases at V and 2 bases at J, leaving 2 bases unmatched. CDR3 length: 13 residues. The CDR3: CASSSTGTYEQYF. The DNA of the CDR3 is TGCGCCAGCAGCTCGACAGGGACCTACGAGCAGTACTTC.

This clone came up once. The rearrangement links TRBV11-2 to TRBJ2-7, with 11 positions matching TRBD2. The CDR3 extends over 14 amino acids. Germline V gene sequence: CDR1 SGHAT, CDR2 FQNNGV. After removal of 7 bases from V and 7 bases from J, the junction contained 9 bases not matched to a gene. The CDR3 DNA sequence: TGTGCCAGCAAGGGGCTAGCGGGAGGTTTTGAGCAGTACTTC. Translating it yields CASKGLAGGFEQYF.

The chain combines TRBV2 with TRBJ2-1, with 9 bases aligning to TRBD2. J was trimmed by 8 bases and V by 5 bases; bases with no gene match: 7. Germline loops: CDR1 SNHLY, CDR2 FYNNEI. The CDR3 length is 14 residues. The chain's CDR3 is CASSSSGGVDEQFF. DNA of the CDR3: TGTGCCAGCAGTAGTAGCGGGGGCGTGGATGAGCAGTTCTTC.

This rearrangement joins TRBV19 to TRBJ1-3, with a possible D match to TRBD1 (5 bases). V lost 7 bases, J lost 0 bases, and 13 bases lay in between. CDR3 length: 15 amino acids. Per germline, CDR1 LNHDA and CDR2 SQIVND (reference sequence). CDR3 loop: CASMTVRGSGNTIYF. For the CDR3, the DNA is TGTGCCAGTATGACTGTAAGGGGCTCTGGAAACACCATATATTTT.

The rearrangement uses TRBV2 and TRBJ1-1; D gene uncertain. V dropped 1 base and J dropped 0 bases, with 6 bases sitting between them. The germline V gene encodes CDR1 SNHLY and CDR2 FYNNEI. The CDR3 extends over 14 amino acids. This chain's CDR3 is CASSEGTMNTEAFF. In DNA form, the CDR3 reads TGTGCCAGCAGTGAAGGGACGATGAACACTGAAGCTTTCTTT.

The chain couples TRBV20-1 to TRBJ1-1; D call uncertain. Germline lookup yields CDR1 DFQATT and CDR2 SNEGSKA (reference sequence). The CDR3 has 11 amino acids. Deletions cut 0 bases from V and 7 bases from J, with 6 bases between. The CDR3 DNA reads TGCAGTGCTAGAGATAATTATGAAGCTTTCTTT. It is translated as CSARDNYEAFF.

The J gene is TRBJ1-4, the V gene TRBV9, with unresolved D. Germline CDR1 SGDLS, CDR2 YYNGEE. V shed 0 bases and J shed 7 bases, with 7 bases lying between them. This CDR3 has 13 amino acids. The DNA of the CDR3 is TGTGCCAGCAGCGTAGGAGGCAGTGAAAAACTGTTTTTT. This gives the protein CASSVGGSEKLFF.